This entry lists 32 T cell receptor beta chains sequenced from one sample in a study of T cells in Graves' hyperthyroidism and ophthalmopathy. From RNA transcripts, TCR beta CDR3 regions were amplified. In the first-round RT-PCR of the TCR CDR3, the HTBI primer set was used. TCRdb re-derived calls from the multiplex PCR reads in MiXCR, one entry per CDR3 protein. Here the sample spans 360,000 or so distinct CDR3 sequences, approximately 19% being singletons. Material: blood. The receptor set was obtained from a woman younger than 30 with Graves' hyperthyroidism.

The sample holds many counts of this clonotype. The rearrangement links TRBV12-3 or TRBV12-4 to TRBJ2-2; 10 bases match TRBD1. The CDR3 consists of 14 residues. V lost 8 bases to trimming and J lost 5 bases; unmatched junction nucleotides: 5. The CDR3 sequence: CASLTGGMTGELFF. The DNA for the CDR3 is TGTGCCAGCTTGACAGGGGGCATGACCGGGGAGCTGTTTTTT.

The gene calls are TRBV25-1 and TRBJ2-7; TRBD1 matches at 9 bases. The CDR3 is made up of 17 amino acids. Germline V CDR1 and CDR2: MGHDK, SYGVNS. Losses at the gene ends were 5 bases for V and 4 bases for J; bases not matched to a gene: 15. The CDR3 here is CASSPPSGGTGYYEQYF. The CDR3, as DNA: TGTGCCAGCAGTCCGCCCTCTGGCGGGACAGGGTATTACGAGCAGTACTTC.

Note on this clonotype: Sequence at one end of the junction differs from germline and may be a read error. The CDR3: CASSFYISHQPQHF. DNA of the CDR3: TGTGCCAGCAGTTTTTACATAAGCCATCAGCCTCAGCATTTT. V is TRBV12-3 or TRBV12-4 and J is TRBJ1-5, with D hard to call. The CDR3 runs 14 residues.

This clonotype has a count of ten or more. V and J are TRBV15 and TRBJ1-5, with unresolved D. The CDR3 is 15 amino acids. Germline CDR1 reads LNHNV; CDR2 reads YYDKDF (reference sequence). Trimming took 3 bases from V and 7 from J, leaving 16 bases between them. The CDR3 DNA reads as TGTGCCACCAGCAGGGGGTTTCGGGTAGAACAGCCCCAGCATTTT. It translates to CATSRGFRVEQPQHF. Based on the CDR3 plus reference TRBV15 and TRBJ1-5, the full variable domain is DAMVIQNPRYQVTQFGKPVTLSCSQTLNHNVMYWYQQKSSQAPKLLFHYYDKDFNNEADTPDNFQSRRPNTSFCFLDIRSPGLGDTAMYLCATSRGFRVEQPQHFGDGTRLSIL.

The table lists this clonotype with many counts. This chain uses TRBV20-1 with TRBJ1-2; D call uncertain. This CDR3 comprises 14 residues. Trimming pared 0 bases from V and 3 bases from J, leaving 11 bases between. CDR1 is DFQATT, CDR2 SNEGSKA, per germline (reference sequence). CDR3 bases: TGCAGTGCTAGAGATCTCACGGCCGACTATGGCTACACCTTC. It encodes CSARDLTADYGYTF.

In its sample, this clonotype was seen many times. The rearrangement uses TRBV9 and TRBJ1-3; no reliable D call. The CDR3 is 16 amino acids. The V end was cut by 0 bases, the J end by 1 base, with 11 bases between. Per the germline V gene, CDR1 is SGDLS and CDR2 is YYNGEE. CDR3 residues: CASSVDLTTSGNTIYF. CDR3 DNA sequence: TGTGCCAGCAGCGTAGACCTTACGACGTCTGGAAACACCATATATTTT.

Concerning this clonotype: At one of its ends the junction is not consistent with the germline gene, which may arise from a read error. The rearrangement links TRBV5-4 to TRBJ2-7, with D perhaps assigned TRBD1 or TRBD2 (5 bases each). Germline V CDR1 and CDR2: SGHNT, YYREEE (reference sequence). The CDR3 has 14 residues. CDR3 region: CASCLGTGSYEQYF. The CDR3 DNA is TGTGCCAGCTGCTTAGGGACCGGCTCCTACGAGCAGTACTTC.

This sequence joins TRBV6-2 or TRBV6-3 and TRBJ1-5; D might be TRBD1 (5 bases). The CDR3 is 15 amino acids. V lost 6 bases to trimming and J lost 6 bases, with 18 bases between them. The V gene's germline CDR1 is MNHEY and CDR2 SVGEGT. The CDR3 spells CASSFMDGASQPQHF. CDR3 in DNA: TGTGCCAGCAGCTTTATGGACGGGGCGAGTCAGCCCCAGCATTTT.

CDR3 amino acids: CASSLRQGADTGELFF. The CDR3 coding sequence is TGTGCCAGCAGCTTGAGACAGGGGGCCGACACCGGGGAGCTGTTTTTT. The chain is built from TRBV11-1 and TRBJ2-2; 10 bases fit TRBD1. The junction had 4 bases not matched to a gene; V was cut back by 3 bases and J by 3 bases. CDR1 is SGHAT, CDR2 FQDESV, per germline (reference sequence). This CDR3 has 16 residues.

This clonotype was recorded many times. This chain links TRBV7-9 with TRBJ2-5; D might be TRBD2 (5 bases). CDR1 and CDR2 from the germline V gene are SEHNR and FQNEAQ (reference sequence). V gave up 0 bases and J gave up 1 base, with 6 bases separating them. CDR3 length: 14 amino acids. The CDR3: CASSLAGSQETQYF. CDR3 sequence (DNA): TGTGCCAGCAGCTTAGCGGGGAGCCAAGAGACCCAGTACTTC.

This clonotype was picked up many times. The V and J genes are TRBV4-1 and TRBJ1-1, with TRBD1 as a possible D gene (6 bases). V lost 3 bases to trimming and J lost 7 bases, with 18 bases between them. Germline V CDR1 and CDR2: MGHRA, YSYEKL. The length of the CDR3 is 15 residues. CDR3 region: CASSHPQGLDYEAFF. The CDR3 DNA reads TGCGCCAGCAGCCATCCCCAGGGGCTAGACTATGAAGCTTTCTTT.

This clonotype was seen repeatedly, ten times or more. The CDR3 spells CASSLPVINQPQHF. In nucleotides, the CDR3 is TGTGCCAGCAGCCTACCAGTGATCAATCAGCCCCAGCATTTT. V is TRBV5-8 and J is TRBJ1-5; no definite D call. The CDR3 runs to 14 residues. From germline, CDR1 is SGHTS and CDR2 YDEGEE. V was trimmed by 4 bases and J by 3 bases, leaving 11 bases between them.

Many counts were recorded for this clonotype. The chain links TRBV29-1 to TRBJ2-7; D is unresolved. The germline gives CDR1 SQVTM, CDR2 ANQGSEA. This CDR3 has 13 amino acids. Trimming left V 4 bases short and J 5 bases short, with 15 bases between. The DNA of the CDR3 is TGCAGCGTTGGGCTAGATCAGTTCGACGAGCAGTACTTC. Translated: CSVGLDQFDEQYF.

The rearrangement uses TRBV4-1 and TRBJ1-2; D is ambiguous. With 2 bases removed from V and 11 bases from J, the gap between germline ends came to 21 bases. Per germline, CDR1 MGHRA and CDR2 YSYEKL. CDR3 length: 15 residues. The CDR3 DNA sequence: TGCGCCAGCAGCCAAATAGCTGTTCTCCTCTACGGTTACACCTTC. Its protein is CASSQIAVLLYGYTF.

This clonotype was recorded at least ten times. V gene TRBV9 combines with J gene TRBJ1-2; 8 bases map to TRBD1. The CDR3 length is 13 residues. Germline CDR1 SGDLS, CDR2 YYNGEE. The V segment lost 5 bases and the J segment 8 bases; nucleotides outside the gene matches: 8. This chain's CDR3 is CASRSGTGEGYTF. The CDR3 DNA sequence: TGTGCCAGCAGATCTGGGACAGGTGAAGGCTACACCTTC.

This clonotype was detected many times. The chain joins TRBV6-1 to TRBJ2-5; D is ambiguous. The CDR3 spans 16 residues. The germline gives CDR1 MNHNS, CDR2 SASEGT. The ends were cut back, 8 bases at V and 5 bases at J, with 24 bases in the middle. This CDR3 is CASDGPRPTREETQYF. The CDR3 nucleotides read TGTGCCAGCGACGGACCCCGCCCGACAAGAGAGGAGACCCAGTACTTC.

V usage is TRBV25-1 and J usage is TRBJ2-2, with D perhaps TRBD2 (5 bases). From germline, CDR1 is MGHDK and CDR2 SYGVNS. This CDR3 is built from 14 residues. The ends were cut back, 2 bases at V and 5 bases at J, with 9 bases in the middle. CDR3 amino acids: CASSEPEGTGELFF. The CDR3 nucleotides read TGTGCCAGCAGTGAACCCGAGGGTACCGGGGAGCTGTTTTTT.

The chain combines TRBV19 with TRBJ1-1, with D uncertain. The CDR3 sequence is 10 residues long. Germline CDR1 reads LNHDA; CDR2 reads SQIVND (reference sequence). Trimming pared 8 bases from V and 1 base from J, leaving 2 bases between. The CDR3 bases are TGTGCCAGTTGGAACACTGAAGCTTTCTTT. Protein: CASWNTEAFF.

At least ten counts were recorded for this clonotype. The chain carries TRBV28 and TRBJ1-5; the D gene is possibly TRBD1 (5 bases). Per the germline V gene, CDR1 is MDHEN and CDR2 is SYDVKM. CDR3 length: 15 amino acids. V was trimmed by 1 base and J by 0 bases, leaving 7 bases between them. This CDR3 is CASSLSGLSNQPQHF. In DNA form, the CDR3 reads TGTGCCAGCAGTTTATCAGGGCTTAGCAATCAGCCCCAGCATTTT. Full variable domain (remainder filled in from reference TRBV28 and TRBJ1-5): DVKVTQSSRYLVKRTGEKVFLECVQDMDHENMFWYRQDPGLGLRLIYFSYDVKMKEKGDIPEGYSVSREKKERFSLILESASTNQTSMYLCASSLSGLSNQPQHFGDGTRLSIL.

The rearrangement joins TRBV12-3 or TRBV12-4 to TRBJ1-2; a weak D match, TRBD1 (6 bases). V lost 5 bases to trimming and J lost 0 bases, with 13 bases between them. The CDR3 has 15 residues. The CDR3 is CASSPTGIANYGYTF. The DNA for the CDR3 is TGTGCCAGCAGTCCCACAGGGATAGCTAACTATGGCTACACCTTC.

This clonotype was picked up many times. V and J are TRBV25-1 and TRBJ1-2; 9 positions agree with TRBD1. Germline loops: CDR1 MGHDK, CDR2 SYGVNS. The CDR3 is 15 residues long. Losses at the gene ends were 3 bases for V and 4 bases for J; bases not matched to a gene: 6. CDR3 bases: TGTGCCAGCAGTGATCCCGGGACAGGGTTCTATGGCTACACCTTC. This translates into CASSDPGTGFYGYTF.

This clonotype has at least ten counts. This rearrangement joins TRBV6-2 or TRBV6-3 to TRBJ2-7; TRBD1 aligns across 7 bases. The CDR3 totals 13 residues. Germline CDR1 and CDR2: MNHEY and SVGEGT. V was clipped by 6 bases and J by 6 bases; unmatched bases: 8. The CDR3 region is CASSPTGVGEQYF. The CDR3 nucleotides read TGTGCCAGCAGCCCCACAGGGGTGGGCGAGCAGTACTTC.

This clonotype was seen repeatedly, ten times or more. The J gene is TRBJ1-2, the V gene TRBV20-1, with 9 bases aligning to TRBD1. The CDR3 length is 17 residues. CDR1 and CDR2 (germline): DFQATT, SNEGSKA (reference sequence). Trimming removed 5 bases from V and 3 bases from J; junction bases left unmatched: 16. CDR3 sequence (DNA): TGCAGTGCTGGACAGGGGACGCGGTACCCCCCCTACTATGGCTACACCTTC. Translating it yields CSAGQGTRYPPYYGYTF.

Points on this clonotype: A much larger clone differs by one base, so this may be a read error. The gene calls are TRBV20-1 and TRBJ1-5; D gene uncertain. The germline gives CDR1 DFQATT, CDR2 SNEGSKA (reference sequence). The CDR3 contains 13 residues. V shed 3 bases and J shed 1 base, with 7 bases lying between them. CDR3 in amino acids: CSASWESNQPQHF. The CDR3 DNA reads as TGCAGTGCTAGCTGGGAGAGCAATCAGCCCCAGCATTTT.

This clonotype was counted at least ten times. The V call is TRBV29-1, the J call TRBJ1-1; maybe TRBD1 (5 bases). CDR1 and CDR2 from the germline V gene are SQVTM and ANQGSEA. The CDR3 runs to 12 residues. Deletions cut 5 bases from V and 6 bases from J, with 13 bases between. This CDR3 reads CSVSGISSEAFF. The CDR3 bases are TGCAGCGTTTCAGGGATAAGCTCTGAAGCTTTCTTT. The variable domain in full, completed from reference TRBV29-1 and TRBJ1-1, reads SAVISQKPSRDICQRGTSLTIQCQVDSQVTMMFWYRQQPGQSLTLIATANQGSEATYESGFVIDKFPISRPNLTFSTLTVSNMSPEDSSIYLCSVSGISSEAFFGQGTRLTVV.

This clonotype has a count of ten or more. The chain links TRBV27 to TRBJ2-7; D might be TRBD1 (6 bases). Germline lookup yields CDR1 MNHEY and CDR2 SMNVEV (reference sequence). Trimming removed 6 bases from V and 7 bases from J, with 16 bases in between. This CDR3 region has 13 residues. The CDR3 spells CASRWAGAREQYF. CDR3 in DNA: TGTGCCAGCAGATGGGCAGGGGCTAGGGAGCAGTACTTC.

The rearrangement uses TRBV12-3 or TRBV12-4 and TRBJ2-5; 12 positions agree with TRBD2. Trimming cost V 6 bases and J 5 bases; bases outside gene matches: 13. CDR3 length: 17 residues. The CDR3 coding sequence is TGTGCCAGCAGCCTCAACCTAGCGGGGGGGCTTTTTGAGACCCAGTACTTC. It is translated as CASSLNLAGGLFETQYF.

This clonotype was seen repeatedly, ten times or more. J is TRBJ1-1 and V is TRBV5-1, with unresolved D. Looked up from germline, CDR1 is SGHRS and CDR2 is YFSETQ. The V and J ends lost 0 bases and 6 bases respectively, with 9 bases between them. This CDR3 is 13 amino acids long. The CDR3 spells CASSLVIRSEAFF. Written as DNA, the CDR3 is TGCGCCAGCAGCTTGGTTATCCGATCTGAAGCTTTCTTT. The complete variable domain, with remaining parts taken from reference TRBV5-1 and TRBJ1-1, reads KAGVTQTPRYLIKTRGQQVTLSCSPISGHRSVSWYQQTPGQGLQFLFEYFSETQRNKGNFPGRFSGRQFSNSRSEMNVSTLELGDSALYLCASSLVIRSEAFFGQGTRLTVV.

This clonotype was seen only a few times. The chain couples TRBV12-3 or TRBV12-4 to TRBJ2-7, with D possibly being TRBD1 or TRBD2 (5 bases each). The CDR3 has 14 residues. Trimming pared 3 bases from V and 2 bases from J, leaving 11 bases between. The DNA for the CDR3 is TGTGCCAGCAGTTTTTCCGGGGACGCCTACGAGCAGTACTTC. Encoded protein: CASSFSGDAYEQYF.

This clonotype has a count of ten or more. The chain has TRBV7-3 and TRBJ1-1, with D hard to call. The CDR3 sequence is 13 residues long. Deletions cut 1 base from V and 3 bases from J, with 6 bases between. From germline, CDR1 is SGHTA and CDR2 FQGTGA. The CDR3 DNA follows: TGTGCCAGCAGCTTAAGCAGGCACACTGAAGCTTTCTTT. It encodes CASSLSRHTEAFF.

This chain joins TRBV7-3 and TRBJ2-2; a possible D gene is TRBD2 (5 bases). This CDR3 comprises 17 residues. Trimming pared 0 bases from V and 6 bases from J, leaving 17 bases between. From germline, CDR1 is SGHTA and CDR2 FQGTGA. The CDR3 DNA sequence: TGTGCCAGCAGCTTAACGGGAGACTGGTTTTGGGCCGGGGAGCTGTTTTTT. Its translation is CASSLTGDWFWAGELFF.

Notes on this clonotype: The junction departs from germline at one end; a sequencing error may be responsible. J is TRBJ2-5 and V is TRBV7-7; no clear D gene. This CDR3 contains 15 residues. Germline V gene data show CDR1 as SSHAT and CDR2 as FNYEAQ (reference sequence). The CDR3 reads CASSSGRMGKETQYF. The CDR3 DNA reads as TGTGCTAGCAGCTCCGGGCGCATGGGAAAGGAGACCCAGTACTTC.